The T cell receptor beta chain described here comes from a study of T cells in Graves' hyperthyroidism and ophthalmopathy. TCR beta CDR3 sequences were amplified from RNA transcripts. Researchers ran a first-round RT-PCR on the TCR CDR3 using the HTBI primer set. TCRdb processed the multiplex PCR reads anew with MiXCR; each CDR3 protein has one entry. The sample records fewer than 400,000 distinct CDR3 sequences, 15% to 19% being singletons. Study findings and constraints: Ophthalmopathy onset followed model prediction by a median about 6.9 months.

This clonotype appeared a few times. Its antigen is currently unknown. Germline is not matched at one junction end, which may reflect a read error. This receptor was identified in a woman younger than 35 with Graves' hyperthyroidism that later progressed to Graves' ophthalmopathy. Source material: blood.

The CDR3 here is CVSSLRQGIGYTF. CDR3 sequence (DNA): TGCGTCAGCAGCTTGCGGCAGGGGATCGGCTACACCTTC. The rearrangement links TRBV5-1 to TRBJ1-2; D perhaps matches TRBD1 (6 bases). CDR1 is SGHRS and CDR2 is YFSETQ in the germline V gene. CDR3 size: 13 residues.